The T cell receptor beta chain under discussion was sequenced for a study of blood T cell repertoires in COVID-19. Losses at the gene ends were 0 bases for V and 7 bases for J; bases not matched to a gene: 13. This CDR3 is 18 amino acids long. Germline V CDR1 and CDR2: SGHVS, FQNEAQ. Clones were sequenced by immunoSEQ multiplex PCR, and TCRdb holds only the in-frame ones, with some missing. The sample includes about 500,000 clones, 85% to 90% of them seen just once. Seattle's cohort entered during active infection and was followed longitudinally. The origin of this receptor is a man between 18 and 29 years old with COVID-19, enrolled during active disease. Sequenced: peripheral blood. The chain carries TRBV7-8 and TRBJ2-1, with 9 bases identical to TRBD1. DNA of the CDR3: TGTGCCAGCAGCTTAGCAAGAGTTCCGGGACAGGGTAAAAATGAGCAGTTCTTC. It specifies CASSLARVPGQGKNEQFF.